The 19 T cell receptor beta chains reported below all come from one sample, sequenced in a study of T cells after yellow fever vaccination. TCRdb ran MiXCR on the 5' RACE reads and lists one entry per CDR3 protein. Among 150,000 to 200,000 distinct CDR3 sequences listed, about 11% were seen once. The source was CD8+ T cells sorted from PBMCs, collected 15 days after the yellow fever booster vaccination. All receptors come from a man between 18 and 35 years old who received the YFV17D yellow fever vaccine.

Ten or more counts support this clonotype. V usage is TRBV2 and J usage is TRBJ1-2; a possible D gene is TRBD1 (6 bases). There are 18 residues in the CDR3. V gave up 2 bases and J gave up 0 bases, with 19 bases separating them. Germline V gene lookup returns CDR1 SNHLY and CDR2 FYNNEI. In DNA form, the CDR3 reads TGTGCCAGCAGTGAAAAAGACAGGAGGGGTCCTGCTAACTATGGCTACACCTTC. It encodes CASSEKDRRGPANYGYTF.

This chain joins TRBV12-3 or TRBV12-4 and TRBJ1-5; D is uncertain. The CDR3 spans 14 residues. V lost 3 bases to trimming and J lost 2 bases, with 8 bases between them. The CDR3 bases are TGTGCCAGCAGTTTTTGGGGTGGCAATCAGCCCCAGCATTTT. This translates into CASSFWGGNQPQHF.

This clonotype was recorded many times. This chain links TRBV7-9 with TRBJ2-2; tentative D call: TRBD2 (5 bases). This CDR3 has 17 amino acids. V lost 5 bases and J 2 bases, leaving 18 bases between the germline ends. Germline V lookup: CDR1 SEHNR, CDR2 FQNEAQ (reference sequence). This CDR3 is CASSPSGFGKNTGELFF. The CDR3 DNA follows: TGTGCCAGCAGCCCGTCAGGTTTCGGGAAAAACACCGGGGAGCTGTTTTTT.

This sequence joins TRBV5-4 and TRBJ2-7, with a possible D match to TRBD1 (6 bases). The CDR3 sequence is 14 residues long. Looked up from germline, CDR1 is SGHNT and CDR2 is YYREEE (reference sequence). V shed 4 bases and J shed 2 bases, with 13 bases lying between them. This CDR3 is CASSPVDRPYEQYV. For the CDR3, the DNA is TGTGCCAGCAGCCCAGTGGACAGACCCTACGAGCAGTACGTC.

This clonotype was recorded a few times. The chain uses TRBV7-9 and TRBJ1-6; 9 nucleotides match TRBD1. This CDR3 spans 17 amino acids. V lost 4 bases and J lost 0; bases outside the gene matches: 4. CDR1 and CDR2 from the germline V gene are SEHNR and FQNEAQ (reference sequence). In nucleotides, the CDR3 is TGTGCCAGCAGCTGGACAGGGGACGGCTCCTATAATTCACCCCTCCACTTT. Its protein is CASSWTGDGSYNSPLHF.

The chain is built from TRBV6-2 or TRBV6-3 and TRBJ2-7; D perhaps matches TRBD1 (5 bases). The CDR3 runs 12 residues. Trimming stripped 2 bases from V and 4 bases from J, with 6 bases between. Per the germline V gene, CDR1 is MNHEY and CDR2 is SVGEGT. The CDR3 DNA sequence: TGTGCCAGCAGTTACGACAGTTACGAGCAGTACGTC. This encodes CASSYDSYEQYV.

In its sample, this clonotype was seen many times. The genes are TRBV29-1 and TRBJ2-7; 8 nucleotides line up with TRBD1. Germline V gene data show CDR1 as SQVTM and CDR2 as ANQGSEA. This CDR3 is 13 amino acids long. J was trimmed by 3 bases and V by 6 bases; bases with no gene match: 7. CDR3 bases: TGCAGCGTCCTCCCGACAGGGGTCTACGAGCAGTACTTC. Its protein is CSVLPTGVYEQYF.

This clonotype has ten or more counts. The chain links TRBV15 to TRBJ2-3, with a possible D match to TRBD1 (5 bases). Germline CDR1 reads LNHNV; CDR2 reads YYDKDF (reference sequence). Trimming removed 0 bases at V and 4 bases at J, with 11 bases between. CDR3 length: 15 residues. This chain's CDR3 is CATSRDQQGPDTQYF. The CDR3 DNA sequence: TGTGCCACCAGCAGAGATCAGCAGGGCCCAGATACGCAGTATTTT.

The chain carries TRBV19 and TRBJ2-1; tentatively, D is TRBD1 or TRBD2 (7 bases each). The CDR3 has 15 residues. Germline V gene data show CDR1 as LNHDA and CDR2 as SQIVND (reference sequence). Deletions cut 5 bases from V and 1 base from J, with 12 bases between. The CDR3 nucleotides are TGTGCCAGTAGTGGGGGGGACAGTTCCTACAATGAGCAGTTCTTC. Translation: CASSGGDSSYNEQFF.

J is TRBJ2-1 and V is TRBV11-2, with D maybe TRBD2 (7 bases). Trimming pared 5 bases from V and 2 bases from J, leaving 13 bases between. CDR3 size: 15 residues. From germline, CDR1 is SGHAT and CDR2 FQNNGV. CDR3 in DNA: TGTGCCAGCAGCGCACTCGGGGGGCCCTACAATGAGCAGTTCTTC. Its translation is CASSALGGPYNEQFF.

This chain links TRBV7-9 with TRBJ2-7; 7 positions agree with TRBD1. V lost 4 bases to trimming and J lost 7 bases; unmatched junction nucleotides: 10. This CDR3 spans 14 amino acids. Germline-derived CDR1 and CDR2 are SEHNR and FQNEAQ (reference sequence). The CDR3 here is CASSSPGTVREQYF. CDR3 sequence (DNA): TGTGCCAGCAGCTCCCCCGGGACAGTGAGAGAGCAGTACTTC. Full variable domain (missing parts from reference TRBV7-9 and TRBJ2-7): DTGVSQNPRHKITKRGQNVTFRCDPISEHNRLYWYRQTLGQGPEFLTYFQNEAQLEKSRLLSDRFSAERPKGSFSTLEIQRTEQGDSAMYLCASSSPGTVREQYFGPGTRLTVT.

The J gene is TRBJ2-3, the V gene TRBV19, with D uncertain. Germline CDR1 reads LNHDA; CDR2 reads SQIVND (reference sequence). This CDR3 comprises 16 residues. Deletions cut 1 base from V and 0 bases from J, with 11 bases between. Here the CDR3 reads CASSIGAALSTDTQYF. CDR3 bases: TGTGCCAGTAGTATAGGCGCAGCCCTGAGCACAGATACGCAGTATTTT.

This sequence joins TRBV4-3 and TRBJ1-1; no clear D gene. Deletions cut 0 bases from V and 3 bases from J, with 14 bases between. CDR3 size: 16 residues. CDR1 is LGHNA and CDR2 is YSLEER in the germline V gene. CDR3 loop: CASSQDRSGSHTEAFF. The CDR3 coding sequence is TGCGCCAGCAGCCAAGATCGGTCGGGCTCCCACACTGAAGCTTTCTTT.

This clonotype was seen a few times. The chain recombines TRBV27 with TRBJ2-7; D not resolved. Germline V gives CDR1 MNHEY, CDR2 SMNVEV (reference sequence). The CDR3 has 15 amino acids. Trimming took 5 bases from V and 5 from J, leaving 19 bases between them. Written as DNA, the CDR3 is TGTGCCAGCAGTCCCCCCGGGCAGCCTCGGGACGAGCAGTACTTC. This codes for CASSPPGQPRDEQYF.

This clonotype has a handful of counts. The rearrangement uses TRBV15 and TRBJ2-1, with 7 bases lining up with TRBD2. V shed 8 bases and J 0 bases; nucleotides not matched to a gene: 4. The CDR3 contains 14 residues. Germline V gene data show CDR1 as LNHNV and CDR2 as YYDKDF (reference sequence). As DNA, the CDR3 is TGTGCCACCGGACTAGAGGGCTCCTACAATGAGCAGTTCTTC. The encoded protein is CATGLEGSYNEQFF.

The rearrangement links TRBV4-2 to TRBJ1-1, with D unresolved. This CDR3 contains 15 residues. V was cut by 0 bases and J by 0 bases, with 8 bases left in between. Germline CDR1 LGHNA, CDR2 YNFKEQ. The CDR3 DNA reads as TGTGCCAGCAGCCAAGAGGTCAAGGTGAACACTGAAGCTTTCTTT. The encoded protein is CASSQEVKVNTEAFF.

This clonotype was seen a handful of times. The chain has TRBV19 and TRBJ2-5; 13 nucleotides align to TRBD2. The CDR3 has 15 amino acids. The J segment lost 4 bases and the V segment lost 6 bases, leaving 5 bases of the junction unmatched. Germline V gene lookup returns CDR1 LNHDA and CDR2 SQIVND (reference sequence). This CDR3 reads CASRPGLAGRETQYF. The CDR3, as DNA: TGTGCCAGTAGGCCGGGACTAGCGGGGAGAGAGACCCAGTACTTC.

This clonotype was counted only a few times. The CDR3 is CASSPGLAGDRTDTQYF. The CDR3 coding sequence is TGTGCCAGCAGCCCGGGACTAGCGGGGGACCGCACAGATACGCAGTATTTT. The chain links TRBV9 to TRBJ2-3, with 14 bases identical to TRBD2. The CDR3 has 17 residues. Germline lookup yields CDR1 SGDLS and CDR2 YYNGEE. V lost 4 bases and J lost 1; bases outside the gene matches: 5.

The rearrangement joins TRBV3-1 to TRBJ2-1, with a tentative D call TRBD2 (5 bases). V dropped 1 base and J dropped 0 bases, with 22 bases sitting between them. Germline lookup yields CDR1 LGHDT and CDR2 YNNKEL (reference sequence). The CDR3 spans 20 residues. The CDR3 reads CASSQVFGEGLRSSYNEQFF. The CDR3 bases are TGTGCCAGCAGCCAAGTTTTCGGGGAAGGGCTGCGGAGCTCCTACAATGAGCAGTTCTTC.